Sequencing of this TCR beta chain was carried out in a study of cytomegalovirus exposure and HLA in healthy donors. Study-wide findings and caveats: Investigators reported under 200 TCR beta chains as tied to cytomegalovirus. Earlier results showed most TCR beta V segments being productive about 87% or about 30% of the time.

Primers included in the PCR were 60 Vbeta and 13 Jbeta primers. Data came from immunoSEQ multiplex PCR; TCRdb stores just in-frame clones and leaves some out. Of over 100,000 clones detected, just under 80% appear once; the ten largest clones hold 5% to 5.5%. Donors likely had unrecorded immune exposures despite being nominally healthy when sampled. Points on this clone: Its antigen is unknown.

CDR1 and CDR2 from the germline V gene are MRHNA and SNTAGT. This CDR3 spans 13 amino acids. The V gene end was trimmed by 8 bases and the J gene end by 5 bases; junction bases not matched to a gene: 8. The V gene is TRBV6-4, the J gene TRBJ2-5; 7 bases are a match to TRBD2. The sequence came from a man aged 25-40 years in good health and CMV-seronegative. The sequencing sample was made of PBMCs. Here the CDR3 DNA reads TGTGCCAGCTCCATCTGGGGAGGGGAGACCCAGTACTTC. As protein: CASSIWGGETQYF.